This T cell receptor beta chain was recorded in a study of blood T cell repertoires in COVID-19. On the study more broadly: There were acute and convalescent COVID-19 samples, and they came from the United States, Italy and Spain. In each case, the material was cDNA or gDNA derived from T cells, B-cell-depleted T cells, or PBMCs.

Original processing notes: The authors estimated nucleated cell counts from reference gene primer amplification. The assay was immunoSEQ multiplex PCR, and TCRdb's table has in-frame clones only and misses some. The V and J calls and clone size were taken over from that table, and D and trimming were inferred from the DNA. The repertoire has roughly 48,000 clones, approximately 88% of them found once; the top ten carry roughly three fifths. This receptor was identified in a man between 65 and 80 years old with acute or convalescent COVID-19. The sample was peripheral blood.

This chain's CDR3 is CASSYSPGGDTGELFF. CDR3 coding DNA: TGTGCCAGCAGTTACTCGCCAGGGGGCGACACCGGGGAGCTGTTTTTT. The chain employs TRBV6-6 and TRBJ2-2; 8 bases are a match to TRBD1. Germline V gives CDR1 MNHNY, CDR2 SVGAGI (reference sequence). J gave up 3 bases and V 0 bases, and 3 bases lay outside the gene matches. This CDR3 comprises 16 residues.